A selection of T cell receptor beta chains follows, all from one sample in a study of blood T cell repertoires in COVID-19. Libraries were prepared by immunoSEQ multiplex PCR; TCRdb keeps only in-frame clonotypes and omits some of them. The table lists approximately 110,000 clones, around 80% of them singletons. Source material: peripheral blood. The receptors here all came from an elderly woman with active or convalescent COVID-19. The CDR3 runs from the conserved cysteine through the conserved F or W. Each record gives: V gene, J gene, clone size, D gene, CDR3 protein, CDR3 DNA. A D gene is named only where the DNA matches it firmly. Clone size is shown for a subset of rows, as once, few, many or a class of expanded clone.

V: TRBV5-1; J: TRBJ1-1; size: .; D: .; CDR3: CASSLTPGGPRAFF; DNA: TGCGCCAGCAGCTTGACACCCGGGGGGCCCCGGGCTTTCTTT
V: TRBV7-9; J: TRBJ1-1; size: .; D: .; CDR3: CASRSGQYEAFF; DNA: TGTGCCAGCAGATCCGGACAGTATGAAGCTTTCTTT
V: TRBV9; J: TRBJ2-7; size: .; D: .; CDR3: CASSYGVTYEQYF; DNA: TGTGCCAGCAGCTACGGGGTAACCTACGAGCAGTACTTC
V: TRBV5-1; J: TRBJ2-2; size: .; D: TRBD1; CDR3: CASSQGTGWRNTGELFF; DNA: TGCGCCAGCAGCCAGGGGACAGGGTGGAGAAACACCGGGGAGCTGTTTTTT
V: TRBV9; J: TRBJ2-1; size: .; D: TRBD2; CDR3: CASSAGLAGFGEQFF; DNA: TGTGCCAGCAGTGCGGGACTAGCGGGATTTGGTGAGCAGTTCTTC
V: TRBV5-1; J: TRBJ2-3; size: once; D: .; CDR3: CASSDSGIGTDTQYF; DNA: TGCGCCAGCAGCGACTCGGGGATCGGCACAGATACGCAGTATTTT
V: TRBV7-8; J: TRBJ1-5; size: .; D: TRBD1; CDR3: CASSPILTRGHNQPQHF; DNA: TGTGCCAGCAGCCCCATTTTGACGAGGGGGCACAATCAGCCCCAGCATTTT
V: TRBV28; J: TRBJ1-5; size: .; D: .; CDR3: CASSDGTTPSNQPQHF; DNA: TGTGCCAGCAGCGACGGGACAACCCCATCCAATCAGCCCCAGCATTTT
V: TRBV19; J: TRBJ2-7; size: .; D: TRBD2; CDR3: CASMEREVFAYEQYF; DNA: TGTGCCAGTATGGAGCGGGAGGTCTTCGCCTACGAGCAGTACTTC
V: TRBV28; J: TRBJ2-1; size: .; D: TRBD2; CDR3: CASSFSARGWYNEQFF; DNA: TGTGCCAGCAGTTTCAGTGCGCGGGGGTGGTACAATGAGCAGTTCTTC
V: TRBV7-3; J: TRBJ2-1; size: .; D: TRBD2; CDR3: CASSLMTSGNNEQFF; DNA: TGTGCCAGCAGCTTAATGACTAGCGGTAACAATGAGCAGTTCTTC
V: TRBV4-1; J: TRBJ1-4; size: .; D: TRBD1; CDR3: CASSQDRAGGEKLFF; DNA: TGCGCCAGCAGCCAAGATCGAGCAGGGGGAGAAAAACTGTTTTTT
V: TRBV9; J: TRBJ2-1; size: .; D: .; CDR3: CASSVLAGAGGYNEQFF; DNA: TGTGCCAGCAGCGTACTAGCTGGGGCAGGGGGGTACAATGAGCAGTTCTTC
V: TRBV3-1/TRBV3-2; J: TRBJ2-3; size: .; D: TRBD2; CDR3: CASSQGASGRIDTQYF; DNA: TGTGCCAGCAGCCAAGGGGCTAGCGGGAGGATAGATACGCAGTATTTT
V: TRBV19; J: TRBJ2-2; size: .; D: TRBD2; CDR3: CASSIFGTSTTTGELFF; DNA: TGTGCCAGTAGTATATTCGGGACTAGCACCACCACCGGGGAGCTGTTTTTT
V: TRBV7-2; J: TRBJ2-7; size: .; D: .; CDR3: CASSSTGITGEQYF; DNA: TGTGCCAGCAGCAGCACGGGGATCACGGGCGAGCAGTACTTC
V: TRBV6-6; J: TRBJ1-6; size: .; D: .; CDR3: CASTPGAPLGNSPLHF; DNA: TGTGCCAGCACGCCAGGGGCTCCCCTCGGCAATTCACCCCTCCACTTT
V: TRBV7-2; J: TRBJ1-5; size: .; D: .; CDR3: CASSLRNDQPQHF; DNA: TGTGCCAGCAGCTTGAGGAATGATCAGCCCCAGCATTTT